The next 9 T cell receptor beta chains were all read from a single sample in a study of lymphopenia after photon versus proton radiotherapy. Assay: immunoSEQ multiplex PCR; the TCRdb copy retains only in-frame clones and omits some. This table has under 35,000 clones, approximately 89% appearing once. The sample consisted of peripheral blood, taken from a patient treated with proton-based radiotherapy. These receptors were obtained from an older woman with pancreatic cancer. Some clones in this sample may be carry-over from other donors' samples.

The chain is built from TRBV11-2 and TRBJ1-2; 8 bases are a match to TRBD1. The CDR3 consists of 13 residues. CDR1 is SGHAT, CDR2 FQNNGV, per germline. The V segment lost 3 bases and the J segment 4 bases; nucleotides outside the gene matches: 1. This CDR3 reads CASSLTGAYGYTF. As DNA, the CDR3 is TGTGCCAGCAGCTTGACAGGGGCCTATGGCTACACCTTC.

The rearrangement joins TRBV7-2 to TRBJ2-1, with D perhaps matching TRBD1 (6 bases). Trimming cost V 2 bases and J 1 base, with 9 bases left between them. The length of the CDR3 is 15 residues. CDR1 and CDR2 from the germline V gene are SGHTA and FQGNSA. The CDR3, as DNA: TGTGCCAGCAGCTTATCGAGGGGGTCCTACAATGAGCAGTTCTTC. It encodes CASSLSRGSYNEQFF.

This rearrangement joins TRBV28 to TRBJ2-5; the match to TRBD1 covers 7 bases. The CDR3 contains 16 residues. Per the germline V gene, CDR1 is MDHEN and CDR2 is SYDVKM. The J segment lost 2 bases and the V segment lost 5 bases, leaving 11 bases of the junction unmatched. As DNA, the CDR3 is TGTGCCAGCAGTGCGGTGAGAGGCAGGGGGCAAGAGACCCAGTACTTC. It codes for CASSAVRGRGQETQYF.

The chain links TRBV5-1 to TRBJ1-6, with D maybe TRBD1 (6 bases). CDR1 SGHRS and CDR2 YFSETQ come from the germline V gene. V shed 1 base and J shed 5 bases, with 13 bases lying between them. This CDR3 is built from 16 residues. CDR3 bases: TGCGCCAGCAGCTTGTCAGGGACAAGGAATAATTCACCCCTCCACTTT. Protein: CASSLSGTRNNSPLHF. Variable domain in full (rest from reference TRBV5-1 and TRBJ1-6): KAGVTQTPRYLIKTRGQQVTLSCSPISGHRSVSWYQQTPGQGLQFLFEYFSETQRNKGNFPGRFSGRQFSNSRSEMNVSTLELGDSALYLCASSLSGTRNNSPLHFGNGTRLTVT.

The chain employs TRBV4-1 and TRBJ2-1; the match to TRBD2 covers 12 bases. Trimming at V came to 2 bases and at J to 7 bases, leaving 9 bases not matched to a gene. Germline CDR1 and CDR2: MGHRA and YSYEKL. This CDR3 spans 17 amino acids. This CDR3 is CASSQPLLAGGTNEQFF. The CDR3 coding sequence is TGCGCCAGCAGCCAACCCTTACTAGCGGGAGGAACAAATGAGCAGTTCTTC.

V usage is TRBV11-2 and J usage is TRBJ2-1, with 9 bases aligning to TRBD2. From germline, CDR1 is SGHAT and CDR2 FQNNGV. Germline trimming cut 3 bases from V and 2 bases from J; bases unmatched to any gene: 8. This CDR3 has 17 amino acids. CDR3 residues: CASSFNRRLAAYNEQFF. The CDR3, as DNA: TGTGCCAGCAGCTTCAACCGAAGACTAGCGGCCTACAATGAGCAGTTCTTC. Full variable domain (rest looked up from reference TRBV11-2 and TRBJ2-1): EAGVAQSPRYKIIEKRQSVAFWCNPISGHATLYWYQQILGQGPKLLIQFQNNGVVDDSQLPKDRFSAERLKGVDSTLKIQPAKLEDSAVYLCASSFNRRLAAYNEQFFGPGTRLTVL.

The chain is built from TRBV15 and TRBJ1-6, with unresolved D. The CDR3 is 17 residues long. The V gene lost 1 base and the J gene lost 5 bases, with 15 bases spanning the gap. CDR1 and CDR2 (germline): LNHNV, YYDKDF (reference sequence). The CDR3 DNA sequence: TGTGCCACCAGCAGAGCCCCCCTTGGACCGAATAATTCACCCCTCCACTTT. Translation gives CATSRAPLGPNNSPLHF. The full variable domain, its missing parts supplied by reference TRBV15 and TRBJ1-6, is DAMVIQNPRYQVTQFGKPVTLSCSQTLNHNVMYWYQQKSSQAPKLLFHYYDKDFNNEADTPDNFQSRRPNTSFCFLDIRSPGLGDTAMYLCATSRAPLGPNNSPLHFGNGTRLTVT.

The gene calls are TRBV11-2 and TRBJ2-3; perhaps TRBD2 as D (6 bases). This CDR3 comprises 15 residues. Trimming took 5 bases from V and 2 from J, leaving 14 bases between them. The germline V gene has CDR1 SGHAT and CDR2 FQNNGV. CDR3 sequence reads: CASSPQGLVTDTQYF. In DNA form, the CDR3 reads TGTGCCAGCAGCCCCCAGGGACTCGTCACAGATACGCAGTATTTT.

This chain connects TRBV29-1 to TRBJ2-5; 10 bases line up with TRBD1. Trimming at V came to 4 bases and at J to 5 bases, leaving 7 bases not matched to a gene. The CDR3 extends over 14 amino acids. Germline V gene sequence: CDR1 SQVTM, CDR2 ANQGSEA. The CDR3 loop is CSVGTGGSGETQYF. The CDR3 DNA reads TGCAGCGTTGGGACAGGGGGTTCCGGGGAGACCCAGTACTTC.